This T cell receptor (beta chain) appears in the sequencing data of a study of beta chain features in type 1 diabetes (dated by TCRdb to the late 2010s). Notes on the research overall: Patients and healthy donors did not differ in mean age, gender distribution, total cell number or subset yield. Across all samples, roughly 110,000,000 sorted cells were examined, and cell number per subset correlated strongly with RNA yield. In the study, recently diagnosed type 1 diabetes patients and matched healthy donors were compared on the TCRB repertoires of their sorted circulating CD4+ T cell subsets. Whereas all 30 or so donors provided naive and central memory subsets, regulatory and stem cell-like memory subsets were isolated from just 8 patients and roughly eight healthy donors.

Each donor gave one peripheral blood draw, approximately 0.11 L on average, collected into heparinised tubes. Using a panel that included CD45RO, CCR7, CD25, CD127, CD95 and CD27, naive, central memory, regulatory and stem cell-like memory CD4+ T cells were sorted on a BD FACSAria II. A purity above 98% was achieved for all sorted populations. PBMCs were separated immediately by Lymphoprep density gradient centrifugation and were stained directly, without being cultured. Samples were stained and sorted in pairs, with one healthy donor and one patient per experiment, so that batch effects were minimized. Study-wide conclusions, independent of this receptor: Naive, central memory and regulatory TCRB repertoires appeared more similar among patients than among healthy donors. Because small numbers of individuals were included in the HLA sub-analyses, any influence of HLA type on TCRB rearrangement was left unresolved. A moderate but significant shortening of TCRB CDR3 length was observed in type 1 diabetes patients in all four CD4+ subsets. PCR may preferentially amplify shorter templates, but because patient and control samples were amplified and corrected together, any resulting skew would affect both groups equally. At VDJ recombination sites, patients with type 1 diabetes made fewer insertions and deleted more nucleotides, a pattern implying thymic rearrangement abnormalities. Sequencing cDNA rather than genomic DNA could over-represent highly expressing activated cells, although activation and CD3 levels did not differ between groups.

The sample holds a few counts of this clone. Which antigen it targets is not known. No base qualities exist here, and no much larger clone lies one base off it. All of the isolated RNA was reverse transcribed with the High Capacity cDNA Reverse Transcription Kit, so expressed TCRB transcripts were sequenced. Deep immunoSEQ sequencing was performed on naive, central memory and regulatory T cell samples, with an average of about 4 million total reads per sample. Sorted cells were lysed in RLT buffer, and RNA was extracted using DNase-treated RNeasy Micro or Mini kits according to cell number. To prevent cross-contamination, each cell subset was processed individually, whereas patient and healthy donor samples were processed jointly. Using the immunoSEQ multiplex PCR, TCRB sequences were amplified from cDNA into 87-bp fragments spanning the CDR3 region. Sequencing of the amplicons was performed on the Illumina HiSeq platform. As for how the authors treated the data: Synthetic template baselines were used to correct PCR bias computationally, reads within Hamming distance 2 were collapsed together, and singletons that could not be merged were discarded. Reads were aligned against IMGT to assign V, D and J genes, CDR3 length and insertions or deletions at six rearrangement sites. Clonotype counts were normalized to sorted cell number within each subset before computing true diversity and Gini coefficients with the tcR R package. The overlap coefficient, calculated on TCRB nucleotide sequences, was used to quantify repertoire sharing. Out-of-frame TCRB sequences from naive cells were analyzed as a proxy for the pre-selection repertoire. TCRdb took this table from immuneACCESS and kept in-frame rearrangements with V and J called. Such tables lack part of the clones; where checked against another copy, unresolved V genes explain under half of the gap, and the rest is unexplained. V, J and clone size were drawn from that table, and D and trimming were deduced from the DNA. A total of hundreds of thousands of clones appear in this sample, about 15% of them only once. The ten largest clones take up 0.03% to 0.04% of the sample.

Sequenced sample: naive CD4+ T cells from blood. The sample's cell subset or site label, in plain terms: true naive CD4+ T cells. The source of this sequence is a man younger than 40 in good health.

The sequence in DNA is TGTGCCAGCAGCACGGGGAGCAATGAGCAGTTCTTC. The resulting protein is CASSTGSNEQFF. Recombination joined TRBV6-5 with TRBJ2-1; a tentative D match to TRBD2 spans 5 bases. The V end loses 6 bases and the J end loses 6 bases, and a stretch of 9 bases separates them. The CDR3 has 12 amino acids, counting the end cysteine and phenylalanine. CDR3 DNA is the only sequence kept; it has 36 bases, read in frame from the first base. Looking up the germline V gene yields CDR1 MNHEY and CDR2 SVGAGI.